This T cell receptor beta chain comes out of a study of blood T cell repertoires in COVID-19. This table comes from immunoSEQ multiplex PCR, and its TCRdb copy is limited to in-frame clones, with some not included. This sample carries roughly 97,000 clones, roughly four fifths of them seen once, and the ten largest clones take 2.5% to 3.5%. This clone has only a few counts. Germline assignment: CDR1 LNHDA and CDR2 SQIVND (reference sequence). J gave up 5 bases and V 5 bases, and 4 bases lay outside the gene matches. This CDR3 is built from 14 residues. The source is an elderly woman with active or convalescent COVID-19. V and J are TRBV19 and TRBJ1-1; 11 bases match TRBD1. Source material: peripheral blood. CDR3 DNA sequence: TGTGCCAGTAGTCTGGGACAGGGGGATACTGAAGCTTTCTTT. Translation gives CASSLGQGDTEAFF. The full variable domain, completed using reference TRBV19 and TRBJ1-1, is DGGITQSPKYLFRKEGQNVTLSCEQNLNHDAMYWYRQDPGQGLRLIYYSQIVNDFQKGDIAEGYSVSREKKESFPLTVTSAQKNPTAFYLCASSLGQGDTEAFFGQGTRLTVV.